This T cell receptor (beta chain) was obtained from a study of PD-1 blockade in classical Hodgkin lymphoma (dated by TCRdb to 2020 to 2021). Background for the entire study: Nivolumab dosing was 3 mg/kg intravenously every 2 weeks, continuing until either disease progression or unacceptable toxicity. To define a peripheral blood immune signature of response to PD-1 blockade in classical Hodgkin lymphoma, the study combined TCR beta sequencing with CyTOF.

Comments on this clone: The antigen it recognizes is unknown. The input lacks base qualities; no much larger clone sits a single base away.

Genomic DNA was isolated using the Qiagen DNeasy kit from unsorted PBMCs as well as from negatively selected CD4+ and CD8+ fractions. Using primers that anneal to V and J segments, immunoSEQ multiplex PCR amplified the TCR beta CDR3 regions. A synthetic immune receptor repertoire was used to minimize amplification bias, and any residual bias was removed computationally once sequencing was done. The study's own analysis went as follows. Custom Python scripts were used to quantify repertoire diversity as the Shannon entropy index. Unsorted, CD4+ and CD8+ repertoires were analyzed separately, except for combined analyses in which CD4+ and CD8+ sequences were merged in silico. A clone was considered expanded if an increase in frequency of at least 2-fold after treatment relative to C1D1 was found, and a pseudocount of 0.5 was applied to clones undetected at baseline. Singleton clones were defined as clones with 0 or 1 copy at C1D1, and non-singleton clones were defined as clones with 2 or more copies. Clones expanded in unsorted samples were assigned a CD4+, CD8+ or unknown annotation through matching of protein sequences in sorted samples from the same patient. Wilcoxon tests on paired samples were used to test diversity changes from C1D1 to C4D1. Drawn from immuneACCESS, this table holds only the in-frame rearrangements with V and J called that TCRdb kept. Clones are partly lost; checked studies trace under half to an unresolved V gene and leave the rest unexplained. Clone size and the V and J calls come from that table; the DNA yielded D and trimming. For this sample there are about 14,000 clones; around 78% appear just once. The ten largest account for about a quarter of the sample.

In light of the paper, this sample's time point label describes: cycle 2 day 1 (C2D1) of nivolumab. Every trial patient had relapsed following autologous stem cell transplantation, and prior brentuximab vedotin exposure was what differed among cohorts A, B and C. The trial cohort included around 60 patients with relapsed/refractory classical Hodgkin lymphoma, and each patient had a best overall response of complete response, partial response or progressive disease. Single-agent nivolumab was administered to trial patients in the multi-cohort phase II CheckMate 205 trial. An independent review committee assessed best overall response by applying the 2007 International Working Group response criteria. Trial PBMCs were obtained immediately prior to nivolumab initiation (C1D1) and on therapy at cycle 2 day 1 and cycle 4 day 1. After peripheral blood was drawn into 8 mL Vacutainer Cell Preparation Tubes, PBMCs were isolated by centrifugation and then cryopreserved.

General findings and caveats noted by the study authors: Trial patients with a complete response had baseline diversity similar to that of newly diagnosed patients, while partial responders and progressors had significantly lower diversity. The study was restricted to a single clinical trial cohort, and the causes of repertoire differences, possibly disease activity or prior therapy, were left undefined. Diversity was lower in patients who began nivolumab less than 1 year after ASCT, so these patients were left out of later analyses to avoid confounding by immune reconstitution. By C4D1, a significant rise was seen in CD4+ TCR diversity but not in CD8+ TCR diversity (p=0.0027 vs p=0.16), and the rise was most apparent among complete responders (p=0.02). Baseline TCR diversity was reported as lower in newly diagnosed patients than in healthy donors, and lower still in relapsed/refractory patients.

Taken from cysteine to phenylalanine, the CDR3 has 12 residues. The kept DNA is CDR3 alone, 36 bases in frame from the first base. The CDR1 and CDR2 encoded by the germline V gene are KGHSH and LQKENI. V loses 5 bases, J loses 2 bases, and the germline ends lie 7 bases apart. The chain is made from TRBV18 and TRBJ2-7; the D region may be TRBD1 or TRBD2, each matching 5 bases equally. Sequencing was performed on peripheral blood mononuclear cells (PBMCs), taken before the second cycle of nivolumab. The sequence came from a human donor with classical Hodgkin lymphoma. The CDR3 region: CASSEGPYEQYF. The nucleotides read TGTGCCAGCTCAGAGGGACCCTACGAGCAGTACTTC.